A selection of T cell receptor beta chains follows, all from one sample in a study of blood T cell repertoires in COVID-19. Assay: immunoSEQ multiplex PCR; the TCRdb copy retains only in-frame clones and omits some. The sample contains 250,000 to 300,000 clones, approximately 91% of which appear only once. Sequencing used PBMCs or T cells enriched from blood (not recorded which). The receptor source for this set is a human donor in a cohort exposed to, infected with or recovered from COVID-19 (not recorded which). The donor label of this sample is uncertain. Both conserved end residues are part of each CDR3. A D gene is named only where the DNA matches it firmly. Clone size is not always given. Where it is, it says once, few, many or a class for expanded clones.

V gene,D gene,J gene,clone size,CDR3 protein,CDR3 DNA
TRBV7-3,-,TRBJ1-2,-,CASSLGAGDNYGYTF,TGTGCCAGCAGCTTAGGGGCAGGCGATAACTATGGCTACACCTTC
TRBV19,TRBD1,TRBJ1-2,-,CASSPTGGSNYGYTF,TGTGCCAGTAGTCCTACAGGGGGATCTAACTATGGCTACACCTTC
TRBV3-1/TRBV3-2,-,TRBJ2-2,-,CASSQEATGELFF,TGTGCCAGCAGCCAAGAAGCTACCGGGGAGCTGTTTTTT
TRBV27,-,TRBJ1-5,few,CASSFTPFPGGQPQHF,TGTGCCAGCAGTTTTACCCCTTTTCCGGGAGGGCAGCCCCAGCATTTT
TRBV19,TRBD2,TRBJ2-3,-,CASSIVVAGGQTDTQYF,TGTGCCAGTAGTATAGTGGTAGCGGGGGGTCAAACAGATACGCAGTATTTT
TRBV30,-,TRBJ1-3,-,CAWSVGGGQISGNTIYF,TGTGCCTGGAGTGTAGGGGGGGGACAAATCTCTGGAAACACCATATATTTT
TRBV30,-,TRBJ1-5,-,CAWSVAGDQPQHF,TGTGCCTGGAGTGTAGCGGGGGATCAGCCCCAGCATTTT
TRBV19,-,TRBJ2-7,once,CASTAGPSYEQYF,TGTGCCAGTACCGCGGGGCCCTCCTACGAGCAGTACTTC
TRBV10-3,TRBD1,TRBJ1-5,-,CAISEGTGGYSNQPQHF,TGTGCCATCAGTGAAGGGACAGGGGGTTATAGCAATCAGCCCCAGCATTTT
TRBV4-2,TRBD2,TRBJ2-7,-,CASSHTRGLREQYF,TGTGCCAGCAGCCATACGCGGGGGTTGCGCGAGCAGTACTTC
TRBV27,TRBD2,TRBJ2-2,-,CASSLSAGGPNTGELFF,TGTGCCAGCAGTTTAAGCGCGGGGGGACCGAACACCGGGGAGCTGTTTTTT
TRBV19,-,TRBJ1-5,few,CASRWRGGNQPQHF,TGTGCCAGTAGATGGCGGGGGGGCAATCAGCCCCAGCATTTT
TRBV19,-,TRBJ1-1,once,CASSSGLMNTEAFF,TGTGCCAGTAGTTCGGGACTTATGAACACTGAAGCTTTCTTT
TRBV18,TRBD1,TRBJ1-1,-,CASSRDRVDTEAFF,TGTGCCAGCTCACGGGACAGGGTGGACACTGAAGCTTTCTTT
TRBV6-1,-,TRBJ1-2,-,CASSEAVSQGGYTF,TGTGCCAGCAGTGAAGCGGTTTCCCAGGGCGGTTACACCTTC
TRBV29-1,-,TRBJ1-1,-,CSVNVGNTEAFF,TGCAGCGTTAATGTCGGGAACACTGAAGCTTTCTTT
TRBV9,-,TRBJ2-2,-,CASSVGAGSTGELFF,TGTGCCAGCAGCGTAGGGGCGGGGAGCACCGGGGAGCTGTTTTTT
TRBV13,-,TRBJ1-3,-,CASSLAGFGNTIYF,TGTGCCAGCAGCTTAGCAGGTTTTGGAAACACCATATATTTT
TRBV11-2,TRBD2,TRBJ2-5,-,CASSARPAGNQETQYF,TGTGCCAGCAGCGCACGTCCAGCGGGGAACCAAGAGACCCAGTACTTC
TRBV30,-,TRBJ2-1,-,CAWSDREQFF,TGTGCCTGGAGTGACAGGGAGCAGTTCTTC
TRBV6-5,TRBD1,TRBJ1-1,-,CASSRGTGNTEAFF,TGTGCCAGCAGTCGGGGGACAGGGAACACTGAAGCTTTCTTT
TRBV7-2,TRBD2,TRBJ2-3,-,CASSSSSSGGLTDTQYF,TGTGCCAGCAGCTCTTCTTCTAGCGGGGGATTGACAGATACGCAGTATTTT
TRBV24-1,-,TRBJ1-1,-,CATSDSGGSGAEAFF,TGTGCCACCAGTGATTCCGGGGGGTCGGGCGCTGAAGCTTTCTTT
TRBV2,TRBD1,TRBJ1-2,-,CASSAGQGYYGYTF,TGTGCCAGCAGTGCGGGACAGGGGTACTATGGCTACACCTTC
TRBV12-3/TRBV12-4,-,TRBJ1-5,-,CASSPYQPQHF,TGTGCCAGCAGCCCCTATCAGCCCCAGCATTTT
TRBV9,-,TRBJ2-5,-,CASSPLGGSEETQYF,TGTGCCAGCAGCCCCCTTGGGGGGTCTGAAGAGACCCAGTACTTC
TRBV7-2,TRBD2,TRBJ2-2,-,CASSLPLGGGGYTGELFF,TGTGCCAGCAGCCTCCCTTTGGGAGGCGGGGGGTACACCGGGGAGCTGTTTTTT
TRBV28,TRBD1,TRBJ1-2,-,CASSFPGQGGGYTF,TGTGCCAGCAGTTTCCCCGGACAGGGTGGCGGCTACACCTTC
TRBV18,-,TRBJ1-1,-,CASSPNQGGLNTEAFF,TGTGCCAGCTCACCAAATCAGGGCGGTTTGAACACTGAAGCTTTCTTT
TRBV7-2,-,TRBJ2-2,-,CASSSLSAGELFF,TGTGCCAGCAGCTCTCTTTCGGCCGGGGAGCTGTTTTTT
TRBV18,-,TRBJ1-2,once,CASSENGQSNYGYTF,TGTGCCAGCTCAGAGAACGGACAGTCCAACTATGGCTACACCTTC
TRBV19,TRBD1,TRBJ1-6,-,CASSNTGGRSSPLHF,TGTGCCAGTAGTAATACAGGGGGACGCAGTTCACCCCTCCACTTT
TRBV9,-,TRBJ1-4,-,CASSPTPGDNEKLFF,TGTGCCAGCAGCCCCACCCCCGGGGATAATGAAAAACTGTTTTTT
TRBV5-6,TRBD1,TRBJ1-2,-,CASSPGQVLGYTF,TGTGCCAGCAGCCCGGGACAGGTGCTGGGCTACACCTTC